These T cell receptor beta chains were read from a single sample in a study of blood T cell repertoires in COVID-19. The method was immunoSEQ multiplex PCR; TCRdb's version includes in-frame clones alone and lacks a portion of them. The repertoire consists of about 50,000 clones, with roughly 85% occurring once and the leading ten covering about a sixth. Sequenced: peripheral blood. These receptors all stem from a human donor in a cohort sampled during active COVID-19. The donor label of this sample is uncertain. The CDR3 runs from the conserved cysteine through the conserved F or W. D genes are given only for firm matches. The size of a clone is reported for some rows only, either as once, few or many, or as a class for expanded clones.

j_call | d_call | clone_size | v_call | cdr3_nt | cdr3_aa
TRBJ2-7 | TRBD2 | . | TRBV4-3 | TGCGCCAGCAGCCAAGAATGGCGGGGGGCATCCTACGAGCAGTACTTC | CASSQEWRGASYEQYF
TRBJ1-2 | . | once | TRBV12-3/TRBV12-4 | TGTGCCAGCAGTCCACAGGGAACCTATGGCTACACCTTC | CASSPQGTYGYTF
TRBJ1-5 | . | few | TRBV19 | TGTGCCAGTAGTATTGGCACGGCTAGGAGGAATCAGCCCCAGCATTTT | CASSIGTARRNQPQHF
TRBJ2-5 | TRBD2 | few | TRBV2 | TGTGCCAGCAGTGAGCTAGCGGGGATGGCAGAGACCCAGTACTTC | CASSELAGMAETQYF
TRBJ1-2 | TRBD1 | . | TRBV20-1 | TGCAGTGCTAGTCTTCCGGGACAGGGGGCAGGGGCCTTC | CSASLPGQGAGAF
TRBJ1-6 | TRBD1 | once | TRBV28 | TGTGCCAGCAGTTTGCCGGGACAGGGCATATCACCCCTCCACTTT | CASSLPGQGISPLHF
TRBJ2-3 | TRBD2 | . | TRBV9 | TGTGCCAGCAGCTTAACTAGCGGTCCCACAGATACGCAGTATTTT | CASSLTSGPTDTQYF
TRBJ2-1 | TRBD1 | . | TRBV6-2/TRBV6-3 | TGTGCCAGCAGCCCCCCCGGAACTGGACAGGACAATGAGCAGTTCTTC | CASSPPGTGQDNEQFF
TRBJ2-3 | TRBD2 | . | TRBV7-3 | TGTGCCAGCAGCTCCGGACTAGCGGGAAGTGGGGATACGCAGTATTTT | CASSSGLAGSGDTQYF
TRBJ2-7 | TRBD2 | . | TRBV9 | TGTGCCAGCAGCGTACCGGGACTAGCGATCTACGAGCAGTACTTC | CASSVPGLAIYEQYF
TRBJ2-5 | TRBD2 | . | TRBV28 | TGTGCCAGCAGTTTGGGTGGGGAGGGAACTGGGGAGACCCAGTACTTC | CASSLGGEGTGETQYF
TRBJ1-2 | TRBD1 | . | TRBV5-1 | TGCGCCAGCAGCACGGGACAGGGTAACTATGGCTACACCTTC | CASSTGQGNYGYTF
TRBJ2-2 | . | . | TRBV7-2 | TGTGCCAGCAGCCCCGGGACACACCCCACCGGGGAGCTGTTTTTT | CASSPGTHPTGELFF
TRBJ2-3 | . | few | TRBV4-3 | TGCGCCAGCAGCCAAGGAATCTACAGAACAGATACGCAGTATTTT | CASSQGIYRTDTQYF
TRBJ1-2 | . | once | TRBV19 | TGTGCCAGTAGTACGAGTATACACTATGGCTACACCTTC | CASSTSIHYGYTF
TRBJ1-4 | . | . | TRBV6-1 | TGTGCCAGCAGTGAACGGGATGGAGAAAAACTGTTTTTT | CASSERDGEKLFF
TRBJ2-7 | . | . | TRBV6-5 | TGTGCCAGCAGTACACTAGGGTACGAGCAGTACTTC | CASSTLGYEQYF
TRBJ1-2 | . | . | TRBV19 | TGTGCCAGTAGTGCCAGGGCTTGGCGAACGGCTGAAACTAACTATGGCTACACCTTC | CASSARAWRTAETNYGYTF
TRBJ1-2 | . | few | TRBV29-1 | TGCAGCGCCTCGAGTACTGATGGCTACACCTTC | CSASSTDGYTF
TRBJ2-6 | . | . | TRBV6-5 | TGTGCCAGCAATAGGGGATCTGGGGCCAACGTCCTGACTTTC | CASNRGSGANVLTF
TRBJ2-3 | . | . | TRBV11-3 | TGTGCCAGCAGCTTAGGTACGGGATACACAGATACGCAGTATTTT | CASSLGTGYTDTQYF
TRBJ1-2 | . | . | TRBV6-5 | TGTGCCAGCAGCGACCGAGGGTATGGCTACACCTTC | CASSDRGYGYTF
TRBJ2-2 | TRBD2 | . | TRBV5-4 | TGTGCCAGCAGCCTCCCGGGAGGGACCGGGGAGCTGTTTTTT | CASSLPGGTGELFF
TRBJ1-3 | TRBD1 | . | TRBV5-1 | TGCGCCAGCAGCAAAAAAGTCGCAGGGGGCCGCTCTGGAAACACCATATATTTT | CASSKKVAGGRSGNTIYF
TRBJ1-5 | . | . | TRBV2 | TGTGCCAGCACTTCACAGGGAATGAGCAATCAGCCCCAGCATTTT | CASTSQGMSNQPQHF
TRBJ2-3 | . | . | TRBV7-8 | TGTGCCAGCAGCTTCTCGGCGGTCACAGATACGCAGTATTTT | CASSFSAVTDTQYF
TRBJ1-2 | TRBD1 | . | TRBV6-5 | TGTGCCAGCGCAACTACAGGGGGCGCTATCTATGGCTACACCTTC | CASATTGGAIYGYTF
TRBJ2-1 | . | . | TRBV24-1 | TGTGCCACCAGTGAGGGGGGGGCCGGAAATGAGCAGTTCTTC | CATSEGGAGNEQFF
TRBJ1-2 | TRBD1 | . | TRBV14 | TGTGCCAGCAGCCAAGAATGGAACAGGGGAAGGGATGGCTACACCTTC | CASSQEWNRGRDGYTF
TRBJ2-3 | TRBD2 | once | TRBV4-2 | TGTGCCAGCAGCCAAGACCAACTAGCGGGGGTGGGCACAGATACGCAGTATTTT | CASSQDQLAGVGTDTQYF
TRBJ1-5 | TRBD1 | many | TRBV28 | TGTGCCAGCAGCCTGGACAGGGGTATCCGTCAGCCCCAGCATTTT | CASSLDRGIRQPQHF
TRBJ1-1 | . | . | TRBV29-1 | TGCAGCGTTGTAACAGGTCAGAACACTGAAGCTTTCTTT | CSVVTGQNTEAFF
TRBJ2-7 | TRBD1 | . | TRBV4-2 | TGTGCCAGCAGCCAAGAAAAGGGACAGCAATACTTC | CASSQEKGQQYF
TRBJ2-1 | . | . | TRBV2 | TGTGCCACTGGAGGGCGGCGCAATGAGCAGTTCTTC | CATGGRRNEQFF
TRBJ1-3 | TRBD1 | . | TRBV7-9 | TGTGCCAGCAGCTTACCGCGGGCAGGGGGTACTGGAAACACCATATATTTT | CASSLPRAGGTGNTIYF
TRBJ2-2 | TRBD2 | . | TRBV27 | TGTGCCAGCAGTTTATTTCCTAGCGGGGGGACCGGGGAGCTGTTTTTT | CASSLFPSGGTGELFF
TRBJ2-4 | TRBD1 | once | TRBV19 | TGTGGAATCCGAGGGGGCGAAACTCCGTTAGCCAAAAACATTCAGTACTTC | CGIRGGETPLAKNIQYF
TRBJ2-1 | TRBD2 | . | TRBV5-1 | TGCGCCAGCTCCCACCGACCTAGCGGGGACAATGAGCAGTTCTTC | CASSHRPSGDNEQFF
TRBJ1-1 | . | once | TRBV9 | TGTGCCAGCAGCCCATCCGGGGTGGGTCGGACCGGGAACACTGAAGCTTTCTTT | CASSPSGVGRTGNTEAFF
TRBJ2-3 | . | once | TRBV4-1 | TGCGCCAGCGGAGGGACAGTTAGCACAGATACGCAGTATTTT | CASGGTVSTDTQYF